These T cell receptor beta chains were read from a single sample in a study of T cell responses to AZD1222 COVID-19 vaccine. Sequencing was performed with immunoSEQ multiplex PCR; in TCRdb, only in-frame clones are kept and a portion is missing. The repertoire consists of some 100,000 clones, with around 87% occurring once and the leading ten covering over 2%. The source material was peripheral blood, sampled 28 days after the second AZD1222 dose. These receptors were obtained from an adult who received the AZD1222 COVID-19 vaccine. Both conserved end residues are part of each CDR3. A D gene is named only where the DNA matches it firmly. Where a row states a size, it is once, few, many or the class of an expanded clone; other rows omit it.

v_gene	abundance	d_gene	j_gene	CDR3nt	CDR3aa
TRBV11-2	-	TRBD2	TRBJ2-7	TGTGCCAGCAGCTTAAACCCCACTAGCGGGAGTCTCGAGCAGTACTTC	CASSLNPTSGSLEQYF
TRBV4-1	-	-	TRBJ1-2	TGCGCCAGCAGCCAAGATCAGGGAGGGAACTATGGCTACACCTTC	CASSQDQGGNYGYTF
TRBV5-8	-	TRBD2	TRBJ2-3	TGTGCCAGCAGCTCCGGACTAGCGGGGATAGAGGATACGCAGTATTTT	CASSSGLAGIEDTQYF
TRBV2	-	TRBD1	TRBJ1-5	TGTGCCAGCTCACTGGACAGGGAGGGTCAGCCCCAGCATTTT	CASSLDREGQPQHF
TRBV13	-	-	TRBJ2-1	TGTGCCAGCAGCTTAGTGGATTACGAGCAGTTCTTC	CASSLVDYEQFF
TRBV6-6	few	-	TRBJ1-5	TGTGCCAGCAGTGGGAACTTGGACCGAGACAATCAGCCCCAGCATTTT	CASSGNLDRDNQPQHF
TRBV27	-	-	TRBJ2-7	TGTGCCAGCAGTCCGGCAAGAGCCGTTTACGAGCAGTACTTC	CASSPARAVYEQYF
TRBV5-5	-	TRBD1	TRBJ1-2	TGTGCCAGCAGCCAGGACAGGGTGGGTGGCTACACCTTC	CASSQDRVGGYTF
TRBV3-1/TRBV3-2	-	-	TRBJ1-1	TGTGCCAGCAGCCAATGGGGACCGCGTACTGAAGCTTTCTTT	CASSQWGPRTEAFF
TRBV11-2	-	-	TRBJ2-5	TGTGCCAGCAGCTTAAAGTCGGAGACCCAGTACTTC	CASSLKSETQYF
TRBV7-9	-	TRBD1	TRBJ1-6	TGTGCCAGCAGAACAGGGGGGGATTCACCCCTCCACTTT	CASRTGGDSPLHF
TRBV4-1	-	TRBD2	TRBJ2-5	TGCGCCAGCAGCCAAGATTCACTAGCGGGATTTTACCAAGAGACCCAGTACTTC	CASSQDSLAGFYQETQYF
TRBV9	-	TRBD1	TRBJ1-6	TGTGCCAGCAGCCCAGGGACAGCGTATAATTCACCCCTCCACTTT	CASSPGTAYNSPLHF
TRBV14	-	TRBD2	TRBJ2-5	TGTGCCAGCAGCCCGACAGCGGGGGGAGTGGAGACCCAGTACTTC	CASSPTAGGVETQYF
TRBV3-1/TRBV3-2	-	TRBD2	TRBJ2-2	TGTGCCAGCAGCCAAGATCCGGGACTAGCGAACACCGGGGAGCTGTTTTTT	CASSQDPGLANTGELFF
TRBV29-1	-	TRBD2	TRBJ2-1	TGCAGCTCTGGGGGACTAGCGGGAGAAACGGGTGAGCAGTTCTTC	CSSGGLAGETGEQFF
TRBV3-1/TRBV3-2	few	-	TRBJ1-5	TGTGCCAGCAGCCACCCGGGATCACCCCAGCATTTT	CASSHPGSPQHF
TRBV13	-	-	TRBJ1-2	TGTGCCAGCACCCGCACCTCGTTCAGGGGCTGGAATGGCTACACCTTC	CASTRTSFRGWNGYTF
TRBV11-2	-	-	TRBJ2-7	TGTGCCAGCAGCTTAATTAGCTACGAGCAGTACTTC	CASSLISYEQYF
TRBV15	-	-	TRBJ2-7	TGTGCCACCAGCAGCAGGAACCAACGGCGAGCCTCCTACGAGCAGTACTTC	CATSSRNQRRASYEQYF
TRBV12-3/TRBV12-4	-	-	TRBJ1-1	TGTGCCAGCAGTTTTGGTTTTGAAGCTTTCTTT	CASSFGFEAFF
TRBV6-1	-	-	TRBJ2-3	TGTGCCAGCAGTGAGCTACGCGGGACCGGGACAGATACGCAGTATTTT	CASSELRGTGTDTQYF
TRBV4-2	-	-	TRBJ2-5	TGTGCCAGCAGCCAGGTAGGGGGAGAGACCCAGTACTTC	CASSQVGGETQYF
TRBV6-5	-	TRBD1	TRBJ1-2	TGTGCCAGCAGTTACAACAGGGGCGACTATGGCTACACCTTC	CASSYNRGDYGYTF
TRBV15	-	TRBD2	TRBJ2-1	TGTGCCACCAGCAGAGGGACTAGCGGGGGGGACAATGAGCAGTTCTTC	CATSRGTSGGDNEQFF
TRBV7-9	-	TRBD2	TRBJ2-1	TGTGCCAGCAGCTTAGTAGCGGGAGGAATCAATGAGCAGTTCTTC	CASSLVAGGINEQFF
TRBV5-6	-	TRBD1	TRBJ2-7	TGTGCCAGCAGCTCCCCAGGACAGGGCAACTACGAGCAGTACTTC	CASSSPGQGNYEQYF
TRBV28	-	-	TRBJ2-2	TGTGCCAGCAGTTTACCCACCGGGGAGCTGTTTTTT	CASSLPTGELFF
TRBV11-2	-	-	TRBJ1-1	TGTGCCAGCAGCTTTTACACTGAAGCTTTCTTT	CASSFYTEAFF
TRBV3-1/TRBV3-2	-	TRBD2	TRBJ2-7	TGTGCCAGCAGCCTCAGGACTAGCGGGGGCGACGAGCAGTACTTC	CASSLRTSGGDEQYF
TRBV2	-	-	TRBJ1-5	TGTGCCAGCAGGATAGAGAATCTTAGCAATCAGCCCCAGCATTTT	CASRIENLSNQPQHF